The clone carrying this T cell receptor (beta chain) was seen ten or more times. The target antigen is unknown. The sample is drawn from a study of identical twins. Template switching (which added a universal primer site) was used, and cDNA carried unique molecular identifiers. MiXCR was run by TCRdb on the 5' RACE reads, yielding one entry per CDR3 protein. The data hold about 240,000 distinct CDR3 sequences, with about 11% observed a single time. General study points: Some out-of-frame alpha sequences were shared by twins, and these showed excess low generation probability. Memory repertoires showed no such pattern, whereas abundant cord blood beta clonotypes carried fewer insertions.

V gave up 5 bases and J gave up 1 base, with 15 bases separating them. The CDR3 sequence is 15 residues long. Sequencing was done on a sample of memory T cells sorted from blood. This chain links TRBV12-3 or TRBV12-4 with TRBJ2-7, with a weak D call TRBD2 (5 bases). The sequence came from a man aged 50-60 years in good health. The CDR3 loop is CASSMTPGKSYEQYF. CDR3 nucleotide sequence: TGTGCCAGCAGTATGACTCCGGGGAAATCCTACGAGCAGTACTTC.